This section outlines one T cell receptor (beta chain) sequence together with its context. Antigen: not known. These data are taken from a study of B cell selection in AIRE deficiency. Study-wide results and caveats: Shorter CDR3s marked shared Treg sequences, biased toward few non-templated insertions. Of some 3,300 shared Treg TCRbeta sequences, roughly 32% were healthy-only, 7.5% to 10% patient-only.

The regulatory T cell sort gate was CD4+CD25hiCD127low/negative. Assay: immunoSEQ multiplex PCR; the TCRdb copy retains only in-frame clones and omits some. The sample holds 20,000 to 25,000 clones, about 94% seen once. This CDR3 has 14 amino acids. Germline CDR1 ENHRY, CDR2 SYGVKD. V lost 4 bases to trimming and J lost 1 base, with 10 bases between them. The V call is TRBV10-3, the J call TRBJ1-1; a weak D match, TRBD1 (6 bases). The receptor was derived from a human donor with AIRE deficiency. The sample taken for sequencing was Tregs sorted from PBMCs. The CDR3 is CAISVRDKNTEAFF. In DNA form, the CDR3 reads TGTGCCATCAGTGTAAGGGACAAGAACACTGAAGCTTTCTTT.